A single sample is the source of the 19 T cell receptor beta chains below, sequenced in a study of blood T cell repertoires in COVID-19. Measured with immunoSEQ multiplex PCR; TCRdb has only the in-frame clones, and not every one. The data show 35,000 to 45,000 clones, about 91% seen once. The specimen sequenced was peripheral blood. These receptors came from a human donor in a cohort sampled during active COVID-19.

The chain couples TRBV18 to TRBJ2-2; 9 nucleotides match TRBD2. This CDR3 comprises 16 residues. Germline V gene data show CDR1 as KGHSH and CDR2 as LQKENI. Germline trimming cut 3 bases from V and 1 base from J; bases unmatched to any gene: 3. DNA of the CDR3: TGTGCCAGCTCACCCTCTAGCGGGGTGAACACCGGGGAGCTGTTTTTT. The encoded protein is CASSPSSGVNTGELFF.

This clone was seen a single time. The genes are TRBV7-9 and TRBJ2-7; unclear D gene. Germline CDR1 is SEHNR and CDR2 is FQNEAQ (reference sequence). The CDR3 has 16 residues. V was trimmed by 5 bases and J by 0 bases, leaving 17 bases between them. The CDR3 protein is CASSPARSASSYEQYF. CDR3 nucleotides: TGTGCCAGCAGCCCTGCCAGAAGCGCAAGCTCCTACGAGCAGTACTTC.

This clone has just one count. The rearrangement uses TRBV6-5 and TRBJ1-1, with 8 bases matching TRBD1. CDR1 MNHEY and CDR2 SVGAGI come from the germline V gene. V shed 6 bases, J shed 0 bases, and the junction held 6 bases outside the gene matches. This CDR3 contains 15 residues. CDR3 bases: TGTGCCAGCAGGACAGGGGATAAAGTGAACACTGAAGCTTTCTTT. As protein: CASRTGDKVNTEAFF.

The chain has TRBV12-3 or TRBV12-4 and TRBJ1-2; D is ambiguous. V shed 8 bases and J shed 8 bases, with 12 bases lying between them. There are 11 residues in the CDR3. For the CDR3, the DNA is TGTGCCAGCGGTCGGGGAGACGGCTACACCTTC. This sequence encodes CASGRGDGYTF.

The chain joins TRBV6-5 to TRBJ2-3, with 9 bases identical to TRBD2. Germline trimming cut 4 bases from V and 2 bases from J; bases unmatched to any gene: 7. Germline V gene sequence: CDR1 MNHEY, CDR2 SVGAGI. This CDR3 comprises 16 residues. CDR3 in amino acids: CASSSTSGSNTDTQYF. CDR3 DNA: TGTGCCAGCAGTTCGACTAGCGGAAGCAACACAGATACGCAGTATTTT.

This chain links TRBV9 with TRBJ1-1, with D maybe TRBD1 (5 bases). Trimming took off 0 bases at V and 4 bases at J, with 10 bases between the two ends. This CDR3 has 14 residues. CDR1 is SGDLS, CDR2 YYNGEE, per germline. For the CDR3, the DNA is TGTGCCAGCAGCGTAGTTGGGGGAGGCACTGAAGCTTTCTTT. Protein: CASSVVGGGTEAFF.

The chain joins TRBV28 to TRBJ1-2; D may be TRBD1 (5 bases). V lost 0 bases to trimming and J lost 8 bases, with 10 bases between them. The CDR3 spans 13 residues. The germline V gene encodes CDR1 MDHEN and CDR2 SYDVKM. CDR3 sequence: CASSLWGRRGYTF. As DNA, the CDR3 is TGTGCCAGCAGTTTATGGGGGCGCCGGGGCTACACCTTC.

The chain couples TRBV6-1 to TRBJ1-4; 7 positions match TRBD1. This CDR3 region has 16 residues. Germline V gene data show CDR1 as MNHNS and CDR2 as SASEGT. After removal of 1 base from V and 4 bases from J, the junction contained 6 bases not matched to a gene. CDR3 sequence reads: CASSEDRGAINEKLFF. In DNA, the CDR3 is TGTGCCAGCAGTGAAGACAGGGGCGCTATTAATGAAAAACTGTTTTTT.

This CDR3 reads CASSLRGGSGYTF. The CDR3 DNA follows: TGTGCCAGCAGTTTACGGGGGGGCTCTGGCTACACCTTC. This chain links TRBV28 with TRBJ1-2; perhaps TRBD1 as D (6 bases). Germline V gives CDR1 MDHEN, CDR2 SYDVKM. The ends were cut back, 2 bases at V and 7 bases at J, with 11 bases in the middle. CDR3 length: 13 amino acids.

This clone was found once. The chain recombines TRBV11-2 with TRBJ2-3, with TRBD2 matching 7 bases. Trimming cost V 6 bases and J 2 bases; bases outside gene matches: 8. Germline lookup yields CDR1 SGHAT and CDR2 FQNNGV. The CDR3 is made up of 15 amino acids. The CDR3 spells CASRLGLADTDTQYF. The CDR3 coding sequence is TGTGCCAGCAGACTCGGGCTAGCGGACACAGATACGCAGTATTTT.

This CDR3 reads CAISDIYEQYF. The CDR3 DNA is TGTGCCATCAGTGATATCTACGAGCAGTACTTC. The V and J genes are TRBV10-3 and TRBJ2-7; D call uncertain. This CDR3 contains 11 residues. V was shortened by 3 bases and J by 3 bases, with 3 bases between the two germline ends. Germline CDR1 is ENHRY and CDR2 is SYGVKD.

The chain links TRBV3-1 (or the pseudogene TRBV3-2) to TRBJ2-7, with D maybe TRBD2 (6 bases). The CDR3 consists of 15 residues. V lost 1 base and J 4 bases, leaving 14 bases between the germline ends. Germline CDR1 reads LGHDT; CDR2 reads YNNKEL (reference sequence). The CDR3 nucleotides read TGTGCCAGCAGCCAAGTCGGGGTAGGGAGGTACGAGCAGTACTTC. This sequence encodes CASSQVGVGRYEQYF.

This chain joins TRBV19 and TRBJ1-1, with D maybe TRBD1 (6 bases). Germline CDR1 and CDR2: LNHDA and SQIVND (reference sequence). Between the trimmed V and J ends, which lost 5 bases and 4 bases, there was a span of 14 bases. The CDR3 is 14 residues long. The DNA for the CDR3 is TGTGCCAGTAGTCTAGCCACACAGGGCACTGAAGCTTTCTTT. Protein product: CASSLATQGTEAFF.

The chain employs TRBV5-1 and TRBJ1-4, with 9 nucleotides matching TRBD1. V gave up 4 bases and J gave up 3 bases; unmatched junction bases: 16. The CDR3 sequence is 19 residues long. Germline assignment: CDR1 SGHRS and CDR2 YFSETQ. CDR3 in DNA: TGCGCCAGCAGCCGCCCCCCGGGACAGGGCCCTCCTGCTAATGAAAAACTGTTTTTT. Residues: CASSRPPGQGPPANEKLFF.

The chain employs TRBV6-6 and TRBJ2-7; 7 positions agree with TRBD2. There are 11 residues in the CDR3. Losses at the gene ends were 2 bases for V and 10 bases for J; bases not matched to a gene: 2. Germline CDR1 MNHNY, CDR2 SVGAGI (reference sequence). The DNA of the CDR3 is TGTGCCAGCAGTTACGGGGGGGAACAGTACTTC. Translated: CASSYGGEQYF.

J is TRBJ1-2 and V is TRBV2; D unresolved. The CDR3 is 15 residues long. The V and J ends lost 3 bases and 3 bases respectively, with 14 bases between them. Germline CDR1 SNHLY, CDR2 FYNNEI. CDR3 amino acids: CASSDSPSGHYGYTF. CDR3 nucleotide sequence: TGTGCCAGCAGTGATTCCCCCAGCGGGCACTATGGCTACACCTTC.

The V gene is TRBV7-2, the J gene TRBJ1-2, with D uncertain. The CDR3 has 11 residues. Trimming took 8 bases from V and 4 from J, leaving 8 bases between them. Germline values: CDR1 SGHTA, CDR2 FQGNSA. CDR3 in amino acids: CASPSGYGYTF. The DNA of the CDR3 is TGTGCCAGCCCCTCGGGCTATGGCTACACCTTC.

J is TRBJ1-6 and V is TRBV19; D is unclear. Germline CDR1 LNHDA, CDR2 SQIVND (reference sequence). The CDR3 is made up of 12 amino acids. The V end lost 5 bases, the J end lost 7 bases, and 6 bases lay between the germline ends. CDR3 region: CASSDWNSPLHF. The CDR3 bases are TGTGCCAGTAGTGACTGGAATTCACCCCTCCACTTT.

This chain connects TRBV28 to TRBJ1-1; 7 positions match TRBD1. The V gene's germline CDR1 is MDHEN and CDR2 SYDVKM. The CDR3 spans 14 residues. With V trimmed by 6 bases and J by 10 bases, 14 bases remained unmatched. CDR3 residues: CASSLLDRDRGAFF. The CDR3 bases are TGTGCCAGCAGCCTCCTTGACAGGGACCGAGGAGCTTTCTTT.